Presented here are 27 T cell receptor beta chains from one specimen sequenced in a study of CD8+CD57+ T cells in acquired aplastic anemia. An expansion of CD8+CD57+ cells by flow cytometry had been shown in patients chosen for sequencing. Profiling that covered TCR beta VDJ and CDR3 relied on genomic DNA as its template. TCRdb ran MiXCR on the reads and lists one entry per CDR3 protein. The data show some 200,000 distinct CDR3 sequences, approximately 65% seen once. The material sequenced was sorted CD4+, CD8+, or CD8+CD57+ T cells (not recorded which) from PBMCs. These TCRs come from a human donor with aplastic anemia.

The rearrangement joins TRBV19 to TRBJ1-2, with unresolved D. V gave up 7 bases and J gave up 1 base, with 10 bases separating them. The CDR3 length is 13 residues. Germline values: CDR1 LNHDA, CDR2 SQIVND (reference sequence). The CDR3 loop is CASNEARNYGYTF. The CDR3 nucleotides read TGTGCCAGTAATGAAGCGCGTAACTATGGCTACACCTTC.

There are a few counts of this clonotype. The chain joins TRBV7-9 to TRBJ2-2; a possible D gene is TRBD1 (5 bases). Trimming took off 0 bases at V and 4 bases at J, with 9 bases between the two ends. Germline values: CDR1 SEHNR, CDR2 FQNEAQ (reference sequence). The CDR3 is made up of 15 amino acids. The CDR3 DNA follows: TGTGCCAGCAGCTTAGCGGGGCAAATCACCGGGGAGCTGTTTTTT. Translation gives CASSLAGQITGELFF.

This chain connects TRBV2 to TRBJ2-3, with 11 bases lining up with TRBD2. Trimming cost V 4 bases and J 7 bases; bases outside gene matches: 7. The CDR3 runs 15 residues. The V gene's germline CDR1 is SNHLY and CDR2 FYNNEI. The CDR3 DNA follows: TGTGCCAGCAGTGCTACTAGCGGGGGAGCTAATACGCAGTATTTT. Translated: CASSATSGGANTQYF.

The CDR3 DNA reads as TGTGCCAGCAGCTTCCTACCGGGACAGGGGGACACCGGGGAGCTGTTTTTT. Its translation is CASSFLPGQGDTGELFF. The rearrangement links TRBV7-3 to TRBJ2-2; 11 nucleotides line up with TRBD1. The V gene's germline CDR1 is SGHTA and CDR2 FQGTGA. The CDR3 sequence is 17 residues long. Trimming removed 3 bases from V and 3 bases from J; junction bases left unmatched: 6.

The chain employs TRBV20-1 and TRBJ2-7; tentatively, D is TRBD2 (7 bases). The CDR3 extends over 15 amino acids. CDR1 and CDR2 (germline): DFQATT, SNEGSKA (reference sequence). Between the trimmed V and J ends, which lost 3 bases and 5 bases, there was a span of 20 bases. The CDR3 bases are TGCAGTGCTAGTAAGGGGGGGACCCTCGGGAACGAGCAGTACTTC. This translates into CSASKGGTLGNEQYF.

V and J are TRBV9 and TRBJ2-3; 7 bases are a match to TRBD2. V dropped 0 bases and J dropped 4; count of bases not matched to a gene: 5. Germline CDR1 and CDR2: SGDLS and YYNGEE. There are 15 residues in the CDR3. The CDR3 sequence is CASSVVGRTPDTQYF. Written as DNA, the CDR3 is TGTGCCAGCAGCGTAGTCGGGAGGACCCCAGATACGCAGTATTTT.

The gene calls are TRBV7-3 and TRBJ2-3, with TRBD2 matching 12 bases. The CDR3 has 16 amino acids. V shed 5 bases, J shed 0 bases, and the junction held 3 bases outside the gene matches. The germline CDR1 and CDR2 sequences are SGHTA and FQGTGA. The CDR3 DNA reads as TGTGCCAGCAGCCCGGGGACTAGCGGGAGCACAGATACGCAGTATTTT. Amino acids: CASSPGTSGSTDTQYF.

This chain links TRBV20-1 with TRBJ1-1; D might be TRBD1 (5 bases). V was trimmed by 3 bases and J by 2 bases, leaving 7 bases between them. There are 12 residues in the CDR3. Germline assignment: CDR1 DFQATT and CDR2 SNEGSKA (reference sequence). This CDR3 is CSASQGNTEAFF. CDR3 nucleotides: TGCAGTGCTAGTCAGGGAAACACTGAAGCTTTCTTT.

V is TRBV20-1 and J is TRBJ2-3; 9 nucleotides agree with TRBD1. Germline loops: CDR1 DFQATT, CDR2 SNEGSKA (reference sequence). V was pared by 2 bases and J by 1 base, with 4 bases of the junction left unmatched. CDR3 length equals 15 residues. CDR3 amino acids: CSARRQGEGTDTQYF. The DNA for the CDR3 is TGCAGTGCTAGACGACAGGGGGAGGGCACAGATACGCAGTATTTT.

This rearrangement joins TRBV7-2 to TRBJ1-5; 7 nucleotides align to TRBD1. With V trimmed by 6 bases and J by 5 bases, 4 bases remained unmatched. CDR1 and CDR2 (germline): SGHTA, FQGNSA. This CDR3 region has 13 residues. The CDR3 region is CASSYDRDQPQHF. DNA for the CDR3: TGTGCCAGCAGTTACGACAGGGATCAGCCCCAGCATTTT.

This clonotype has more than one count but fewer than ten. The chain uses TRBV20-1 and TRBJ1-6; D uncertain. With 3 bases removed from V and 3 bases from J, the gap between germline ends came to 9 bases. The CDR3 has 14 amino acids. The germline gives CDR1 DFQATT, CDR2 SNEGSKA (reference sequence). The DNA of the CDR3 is TGCAGTGCTAGCCGCACAATCTATAATTCACCCCTCCACTTT. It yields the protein CSASRTIYNSPLHF.

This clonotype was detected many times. CDR3 sequence (DNA): TGTGCCAGCAGCCACGGGAGGTTAGCACTCTACGAGCAGTACTTC. This sequence encodes CASSHGRLALYEQYF. The chain combines TRBV3-1 with TRBJ2-7, with 7 positions matching TRBD2. The CDR3 totals 15 residues. The V gene's germline CDR1 is LGHDT and CDR2 YNNKEL (reference sequence). V lost 3 bases to trimming and J lost 3 bases; unmatched junction nucleotides: 8.

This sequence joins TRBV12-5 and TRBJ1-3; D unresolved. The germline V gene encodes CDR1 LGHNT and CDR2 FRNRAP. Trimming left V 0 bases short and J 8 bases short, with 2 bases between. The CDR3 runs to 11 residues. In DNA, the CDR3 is TGTGCTAGTGGTTTGGTAGACACCATATATTTT. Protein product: CASGLVDTIYF.

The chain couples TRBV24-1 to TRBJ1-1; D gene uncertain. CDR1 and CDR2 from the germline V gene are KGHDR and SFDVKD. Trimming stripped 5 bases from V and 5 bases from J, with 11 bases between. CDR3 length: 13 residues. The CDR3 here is CATSGFPGTEAFF. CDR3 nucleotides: TGTGCCACCAGTGGTTTCCCGGGGACTGAAGCTTTCTTT.

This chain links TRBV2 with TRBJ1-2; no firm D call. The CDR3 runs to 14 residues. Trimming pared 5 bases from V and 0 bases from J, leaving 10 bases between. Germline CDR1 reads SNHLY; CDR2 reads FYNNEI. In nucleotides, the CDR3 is TGTGCCAGCAGTAAAAGCGACTCTAACTATGGCTACACCTTC. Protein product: CASSKSDSNYGYTF.

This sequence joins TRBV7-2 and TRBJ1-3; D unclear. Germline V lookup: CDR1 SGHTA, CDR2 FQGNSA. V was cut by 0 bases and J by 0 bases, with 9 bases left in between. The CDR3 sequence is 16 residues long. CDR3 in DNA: TGTGCCAGCAGCTTAGCGACCGGGAGCTCTGGAAACACCATATATTTT. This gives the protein CASSLATGSSGNTIYF.

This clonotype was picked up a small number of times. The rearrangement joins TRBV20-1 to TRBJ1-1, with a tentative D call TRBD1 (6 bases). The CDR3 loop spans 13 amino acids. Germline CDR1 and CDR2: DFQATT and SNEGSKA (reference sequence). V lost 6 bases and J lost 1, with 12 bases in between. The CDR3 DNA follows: TGCAGTGCCGGCACAGGGAGGAACACTGAAGCTTTCTTT. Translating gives CSAGTGRNTEAFF.

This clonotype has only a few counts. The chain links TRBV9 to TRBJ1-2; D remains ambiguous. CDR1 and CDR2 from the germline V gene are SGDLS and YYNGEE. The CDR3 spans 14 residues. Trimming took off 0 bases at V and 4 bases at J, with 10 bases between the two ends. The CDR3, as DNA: TGTGCCAGCAGCGTAGGACACTCTGTCTATGGCTACACCTTC. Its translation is CASSVGHSVYGYTF.

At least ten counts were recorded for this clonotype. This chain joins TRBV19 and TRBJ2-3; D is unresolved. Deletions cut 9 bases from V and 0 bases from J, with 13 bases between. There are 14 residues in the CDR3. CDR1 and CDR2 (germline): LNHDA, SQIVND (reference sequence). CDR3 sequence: CASSLDGSTDTQYF. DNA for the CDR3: TGTGCCAGCAGCTTAGACGGGAGCACAGATACGCAGTATTTT. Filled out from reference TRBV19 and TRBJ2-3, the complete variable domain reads DGGITQSPKYLFRKEGQNVTLSCEQNLNHDAMYWYRQDPGQGLRLIYYSQIVNDFQKGDIAEGYSVSREKKESFPLTVTSAQKNPTAFYLCASSLDGSTDTQYFGPGTRLTVL.

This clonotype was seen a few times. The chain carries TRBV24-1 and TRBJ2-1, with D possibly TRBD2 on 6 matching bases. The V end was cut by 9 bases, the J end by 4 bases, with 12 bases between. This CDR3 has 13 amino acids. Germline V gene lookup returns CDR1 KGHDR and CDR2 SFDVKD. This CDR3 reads CATSHLAYNEQFF. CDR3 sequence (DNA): TGTGCCACCTCACACCTAGCGTACAATGAGCAGTTCTTC.

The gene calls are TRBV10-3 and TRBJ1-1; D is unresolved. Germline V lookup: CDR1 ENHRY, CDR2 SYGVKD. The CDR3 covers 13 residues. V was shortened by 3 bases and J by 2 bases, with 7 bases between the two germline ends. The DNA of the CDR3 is TGTGCCATCAGTGATCTAGGAAACACTGAAGCTTTCTTT. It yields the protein CAISDLGNTEAFF.

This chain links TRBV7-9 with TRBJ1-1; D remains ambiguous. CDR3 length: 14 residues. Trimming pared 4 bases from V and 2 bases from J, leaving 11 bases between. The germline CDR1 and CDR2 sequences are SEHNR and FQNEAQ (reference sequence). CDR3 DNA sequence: TGTGCCAGCAGCTCGAACAGAGTAAACACTGAAGCTTTCTTT. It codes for CASSSNRVNTEAFF.

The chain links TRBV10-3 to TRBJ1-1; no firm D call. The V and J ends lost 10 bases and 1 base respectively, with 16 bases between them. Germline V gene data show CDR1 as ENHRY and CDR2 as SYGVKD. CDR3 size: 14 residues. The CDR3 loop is CATSRNRENTEAFF. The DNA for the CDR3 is TGTGCCACCAGCCGGAACCGAGAGAACACTGAAGCTTTCTTT.

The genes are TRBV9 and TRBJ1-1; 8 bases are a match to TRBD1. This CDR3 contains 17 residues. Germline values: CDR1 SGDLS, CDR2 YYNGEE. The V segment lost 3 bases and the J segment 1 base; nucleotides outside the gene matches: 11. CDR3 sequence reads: CASSAVGQGAKNTEAFF. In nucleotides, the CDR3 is TGTGCCAGCAGCGCCGTAGGTCAGGGGGCGAAGAACACTGAAGCTTTCTTT.

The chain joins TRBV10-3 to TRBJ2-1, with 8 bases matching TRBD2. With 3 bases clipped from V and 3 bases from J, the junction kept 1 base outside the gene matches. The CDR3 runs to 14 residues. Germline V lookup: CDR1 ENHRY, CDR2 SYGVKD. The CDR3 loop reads CAISDSGSYNEQFF. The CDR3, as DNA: TGTGCCATCAGTGACAGCGGGAGCTACAATGAGCAGTTCTTC.

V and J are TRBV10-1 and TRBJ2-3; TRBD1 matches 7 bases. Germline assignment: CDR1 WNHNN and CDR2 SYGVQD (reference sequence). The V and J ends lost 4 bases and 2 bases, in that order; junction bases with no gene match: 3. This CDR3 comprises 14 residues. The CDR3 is CASSGQGTTDTQYF. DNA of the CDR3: TGCGCCAGCAGTGGACAGGGCACCACAGATACGCAGTATTTT.

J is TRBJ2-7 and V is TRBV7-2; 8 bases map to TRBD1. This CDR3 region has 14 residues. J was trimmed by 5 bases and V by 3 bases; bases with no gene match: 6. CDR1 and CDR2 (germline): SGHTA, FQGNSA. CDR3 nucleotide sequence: TGTGCCAGCAGCTTCACAGGGGGGATCAACGAGCAGTACTTC. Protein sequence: CASSFTGGINEQYF.